This T cell receptor (beta chain) was identified during a study of blood T cell repertoires in COVID-19. About the research overall: Material from acute and convalescent COVID-19 was sourced from the United States, Italy and Spain. The analysed material was cDNA or gDNA that came from T cells, B-cell-depleted T cells, or PBMCs.

Authors' analysis steps: Estimated nucleated cell counts came from reference gene primer amplification. Clones were sequenced by immunoSEQ multiplex PCR, and TCRdb holds only the in-frame ones, with some missing. The V and J calls and clone size come from that table; D and trimming were worked out from the DNA. The repertoire has under 300,000 clones, about 86% of them found once; the top ten carry roughly 5%. V dropped 10 bases and J dropped 4; count of bases not matched to a gene: 11. Germline CDR1 and CDR2: SNHLY and FYNNEI. The length of the CDR3 is 16 residues. This clone was picked up a small number of times.

Source material: peripheral blood. J is TRBJ2-3 and V is TRBV2; 13 positions agree with TRBD2. The receptor comes from a man older than 75 with acute or convalescent COVID-19. CDR3 DNA: TGTGCCACCACATCAGGACTAGCGGGAGTTGCAGATACGCAGTATTTT. Encoded protein: CATTSGLAGVADTQYF.